These T cell receptor beta chains were read from a single sample in a study of memory CD4+ T cells and cytomegalovirus serostatus. The repertoire was sequenced with immunoSEQ multiplex PCR; TCRdb's copy has only in-frame clones and lacks some. In the table there are 50,000 to 60,000 clones, about three quarters of which are singletons. The sequenced material came from memory CD4+ T cells from blood. Source of these receptors: an adult in good health and CMV-seropositive. Each CDR3 is given with its conserved first and last residue. Each record gives: D gene, clone size, V gene, J gene, CDR3 DNA, CDR3 protein. D genes are given only for firm matches. Not every row has a clone size; where given, it reads once, few, many or a size class.

.	.	TRBV6-1	TRBJ2-7	TGTGCCAGCAGTGAAGTGGGAGGATACTACGAGCAGTACTTC	CASSEVGGYYEQYF
.	.	TRBV21-1	TRBJ2-7	TGTGCCAGCAGCAAAGCCTCGGACCATCCCTACGAGCAGTACTTC	CASSKASDHPYEQYF
.	.	TRBV4-3	TRBJ1-1	TGCGCCAGCAGCCAAGATTTCATGGGTCGAGCTTTCTTT	CASSQDFMGRAFF
.	.	TRBV2	TRBJ2-3	TGTGCCAGCACCACAGGACTCACAGATACGCAGTATTTT	CASTTGLTDTQYF
.	.	TRBV7-6	TRBJ1-2	TGTGCCAGCAGCCCGGCGTATCGGACTTCGAACTATGGCTACACCTTC	CASSPAYRTSNYGYTF
.	once	TRBV4-1	TRBJ2-5	TGCGCCAGCAGCCAATTACAGGGCGGGCAAGAGACCCAGTACTTC	CASSQLQGGQETQYF
.	.	TRBV18	TRBJ2-1	TGTGCCAGCTCACCACCAGCGGCCCCGTTCAACTCCTACAATGAGCAGTTCTTC	CASSPPAAPFNSYNEQFF
.	.	TRBV11-3	TRBJ2-1	TGTGCCAGCAGCTTAGATTCTAATGAGCAGTTCTTC	CASSLDSNEQFF
.	.	TRBV23-1	TRBJ1-5	TGCGCCAGCTCCCCCCGGGGGACATCGAGGGGGAGCAATCAGCCCCAGCATTTT	CASSPRGTSRGSNQPQHF
TRBD2	.	TRBV4-1	TRBJ2-1	TGCGCCAGCAGCCAAGATTGGGGGGGGTGGGACAATGAGCAGTTCTTC	CASSQDWGGWDNEQFF
TRBD1	.	TRBV6-6	TRBJ1-6	TGTGCCAGTCGTCCCGGGACAGGGTCCCATTCACCCCTCCACTTT	CASRPGTGSHSPLHF
TRBD1	.	TRBV7-2	TRBJ2-1	TGTGCCAGCAGCTTGGGACAGGGGGGTTACAATGAGCAGTTCTTC	CASSLGQGGYNEQFF
.	.	TRBV11-1	TRBJ1-2	TGTGCCAGCAGCTTACAGGATACCTATGGCTACACCTTC	CASSLQDTYGYTF
.	.	TRBV10-3	TRBJ1-4	TGTGCCATCAGTGAGTCAGCCGCGGAAAAACTGTTTTTT	CAISESAAEKLFF
.	.	TRBV28	TRBJ1-6	TGTGCCAGCAGTTGGGGTTGGGGGACGGGGAGCTCCTATAATTCACCCCTCCACTTT	CASSWGWGTGSSYNSPLHF
TRBD1	.	TRBV2	TRBJ2-7	TGTGCCAGCAGCGCCGGGACAGGCGCCTACGAGCAGTACTTC	CASSAGTGAYEQYF
.	.	TRBV5-5	TRBJ1-2	TGTGCCAGCAGCTTGGCCGGGACTAACTATGGCTACACCTTC	CASSLAGTNYGYTF